This TCR beta chain derives from a study of molecular identifiers for immune sequencing clone quantification. Researchers sorted naive CD8 T cells as cells that were CD8+CD4-CCR7+CD45RA+. TCRdb processed the PCR reads anew with MiXCR; each CDR3 protein has one entry. The top ten clones hold under 0.95% of a sample with hundreds of thousands of distinct CDR3 sequences, about 20% of them seen once. Many counts were recorded for this clonotype. With 5 bases clipped from V and 1 base from J, the junction kept 0 bases outside the gene matches. The CDR3 runs to 14 residues. The germline gives CDR1 SGDLS, CDR2 YYNGEE.

The J gene is TRBJ2-5, the V gene TRBV9, with 12 positions matching TRBD1. Sequencing was carried out using naive CD8+ T cells from blood, with Jurkat cell RNA spiked in. Subset: FACS-sorted CD8+CD4-CCR7+CD45RA+ naive T cells. This sequence originates from a human donor in good health. Some libraries in this study had Jurkat cell RNA spiked in. CDR3 residues: CASRGQGAQETQYF. CDR3 nucleotide sequence: TGTGCCAGCAGGGGACAGGGGGCCCAAGAGACCCAGTACTTC.